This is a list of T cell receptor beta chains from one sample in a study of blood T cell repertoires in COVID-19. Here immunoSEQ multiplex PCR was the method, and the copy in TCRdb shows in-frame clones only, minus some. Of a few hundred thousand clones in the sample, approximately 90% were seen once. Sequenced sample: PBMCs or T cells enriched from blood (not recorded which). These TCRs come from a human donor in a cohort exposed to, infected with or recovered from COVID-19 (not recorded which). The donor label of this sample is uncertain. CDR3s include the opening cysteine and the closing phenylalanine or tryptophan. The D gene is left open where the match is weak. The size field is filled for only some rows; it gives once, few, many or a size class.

CDR3 protein: CASSSSAMERGTGELFF
CDR3 DNA: TGTGCCAGCAGCTCCTCGGCTATGGAACGGGGGACCGGGGAGCTGTTTTTT
V gene: TRBV7-9
clone size: -
J gene: TRBJ2-2
D gene: -

CDR3 protein: CASSQGRGVTGNTIYF
CDR3 DNA: TGTGCCAGCAGCCAAGGCCGGGGGGTAACTGGAAACACCATATATTTT
V gene: TRBV4-2
clone size: -
J gene: TRBJ1-3
D gene: -

CDR3 protein: CASSLGLAPYADTQYF
CDR3 DNA: TGTGCCAGCAGCTTGGGGCTAGCGCCCTACGCAGATACGCAGTATTTT
V gene: TRBV5-5
clone size: -
J gene: TRBJ2-3
D gene: -

CDR3 protein: CASSLVSGENEQFF
CDR3 DNA: TGCGCCAGCAGCTTGGTTAGCGGGGAGAATGAGCAGTTCTTC
V gene: TRBV5-1
clone size: -
J gene: TRBJ2-1
D gene: TRBD2

CDR3 protein: CASNPGGLGTYEQYF
CDR3 DNA: TGTGCCAGCAACCCCGGGGGACTAGGGACCTACGAGCAGTACTTC
V gene: TRBV2
clone size: once
J gene: TRBJ2-7
D gene: TRBD2

CDR3 protein: CASSVAGDPYEQYF
CDR3 DNA: TGTGCCAGCAGTGTAGCGGGGGACCCCTACGAGCAGTACTTC
V gene: TRBV28
clone size: -
J gene: TRBJ2-7
D gene: TRBD2

CDR3 protein: CASSRTSGTYNEQFF
CDR3 DNA: TGCGCCAGCAGCCGGACTAGCGGAACCTACAATGAGCAGTTCTTC
V gene: TRBV4-3
clone size: -
J gene: TRBJ2-1
D gene: TRBD2

CDR3 protein: CASSPPIMAGNTEAFF
CDR3 DNA: TGTGCCAGCTCACCACCGATCATGGCAGGGAACACTGAAGCTTTCTTT
V gene: TRBV18
clone size: -
J gene: TRBJ1-1
D gene: -

CDR3 protein: CASSLVSNDGYTF
CDR3 DNA: TGCGCCAGCAGCTTGGTATCTAATGATGGCTACACCTTC
V gene: TRBV5-1
clone size: -
J gene: TRBJ1-2
D gene: -

CDR3 protein: CASSLSGTGPRNSPLHF
CDR3 DNA: TGTGCCAGCAGTTTATCGGGGACAGGCCCCAGAAATTCACCCCTCCACTTT
V gene: TRBV27
clone size: once
J gene: TRBJ1-6
D gene: TRBD1

CDR3 protein: CASIPTGRVTEAFF
CDR3 DNA: TGTGCCAGTATCCCGACAGGGCGGGTCACTGAAGCTTTCTTT
V gene: TRBV19
clone size: -
J gene: TRBJ1-1
D gene: TRBD1

CDR3 protein: CSALGGIPEAFF
CDR3 DNA: TGCAGCGCACTGGGGGGGATCCCTGAAGCTTTCTTT
V gene: TRBV29-1
clone size: -
J gene: TRBJ1-1
D gene: -

CDR3 protein: CASRENPSGGYTF
CDR3 DNA: TGTGCCAGCAGGGAAAACCCATCGGGGGGCTACACCTTC
V gene: TRBV27
clone size: -
J gene: TRBJ1-2
D gene: -

CDR3 protein: CASSIGVGKGYYGYTF
CDR3 DNA: TGTGCCAGTAGTATTGGCGTGGGGAAGGGGTACTATGGCTACACCTTC
V gene: TRBV19
clone size: -
J gene: TRBJ1-2
D gene: -

CDR3 protein: CASSPRLLAGGPETQYF
CDR3 DNA: TGTGCCAGCTCACCGCGATTACTAGCGGGGGGGCCGGAGACCCAGTACTTC
V gene: TRBV18
clone size: -
J gene: TRBJ2-5
D gene: TRBD2

CDR3 protein: CASSHSYEQYF
CDR3 DNA: TGTGCCAGCAGTCACTCCTACGAGCAGTACTTC
V gene: TRBV25-1
clone size: -
J gene: TRBJ2-7
D gene: -

CDR3 protein: CASSVLPNTEAFF
CDR3 DNA: TGTGCCAGCAGCGTCCTTCCCAACACTGAAGCTTTCTTT
V gene: TRBV12-3/TRBV12-4
clone size: -
J gene: TRBJ1-1
D gene: -

CDR3 protein: CASSEGLAYEQYF
CDR3 DNA: TGTGCCAGCAGTGAAGGACTAGCCTACGAGCAGTACTTC
V gene: TRBV2
clone size: -
J gene: TRBJ2-7
D gene: -

CDR3 protein: CASSYAPNQETQYF
CDR3 DNA: TGTGCCAGCAGTTACGCGCCGAATCAAGAGACCCAGTACTTC
V gene: TRBV6-5
clone size: -
J gene: TRBJ2-5
D gene: -

CDR3 protein: CASRDRSSGNTIYF
CDR3 DNA: TGTGCCAGCAGGGACAGAAGCTCTGGAAACACCATATATTTT
V gene: TRBV3-1/TRBV3-2
clone size: -
J gene: TRBJ1-3
D gene: -

CDR3 protein: CASSQELSGGAFVHEQYF
CDR3 DNA: TGCGCCAGCAGCCAAGAACTGAGCGGGGGGGCTTTTGTTCACGAGCAGTACTTC
V gene: TRBV4-3
clone size: -
J gene: TRBJ2-7
D gene: TRBD2

CDR3 protein: CASSLPDISFNQPQHF
CDR3 DNA: TGTGCCAGCAGTTTGCCGGACATATCTTTCAATCAGCCCCAGCATTTT
V gene: TRBV28
clone size: -
J gene: TRBJ1-5
D gene: -

CDR3 protein: CASSWLDSHEETGELFF
CDR3 DNA: TGTGCCAGCAGCTGGCTCGACAGTCATGAGGAGACCGGGGAGCTGTTTTTT
V gene: TRBV7-2
clone size: -
J gene: TRBJ2-2
D gene: -

CDR3 protein: CAISASPRGQGHEQYF
CDR3 DNA: TGTGCCATCAGTGCCTCCCCCAGGGGACAGGGCCACGAGCAGTACTTC
V gene: TRBV10-3
clone size: -
J gene: TRBJ2-7
D gene: TRBD1

CDR3 protein: CASSFSGTVGNTIYF
CDR3 DNA: TGTGCCAGCAGTTTCTCCGGGACAGTGGGAAACACCATATATTTT
V gene: TRBV27
clone size: -
J gene: TRBJ1-3
D gene: TRBD1

CDR3 protein: CASSPGQDLHTQYF
CDR3 DNA: TGTGCCAGCAGCCCGGGACAGGATCTACATACGCAGTATTTT
V gene: TRBV11-1
clone size: -
J gene: TRBJ2-3
D gene: TRBD1

CDR3 protein: CASSVGLAGPLQETQYF
CDR3 DNA: TGTGCCAGCAGCGTCGGACTAGCGGGGCCGTTACAAGAGACCCAGTACTTC
V gene: TRBV9
clone size: -
J gene: TRBJ2-5
D gene: TRBD2

CDR3 protein: CATSPTLDSYEQYF
CDR3 DNA: TGTGCCACCAGCCCGACACTCGACTCCTACGAGCAGTACTTC
V gene: TRBV24-1
clone size: -
J gene: TRBJ2-7
D gene: -

CDR3 protein: CASSYNRGEAFF
CDR3 DNA: TGTGCCAGCAGCTATAACAGGGGGGAAGCTTTCTTT
V gene: TRBV5-6
clone size: -
J gene: TRBJ1-1
D gene: TRBD1

CDR3 protein: CASSSTGFKGYTF
CDR3 DNA: TGTGCCAGCAGCTCGACAGGGTTTAAAGGCTACACCTTC
V gene: TRBV13
clone size: -
J gene: TRBJ1-2
D gene: TRBD1

CDR3 protein: CASSLGSGLGANVLTF
CDR3 DNA: TGTGCCAGCTCACTCGGTAGCGGACTCGGGGCCAACGTCCTGACTTTC
V gene: TRBV18
clone size: few
J gene: TRBJ2-6
D gene: -

CDR3 protein: CASSLASGDRLDNEQFF
CDR3 DNA: TGTGCCAGCAGCTTAGCCTCCGGGGACAGGTTAGACAATGAGCAGTTCTTC
V gene: TRBV7-9
clone size: -
J gene: TRBJ2-1
D gene: TRBD1

CDR3 protein: CASTTTGARTEAFF
CDR3 DNA: TGTGCCAGTACCACCACAGGGGCTCGGACTGAAGCTTTCTTT
V gene: TRBV19
clone size: -
J gene: TRBJ1-1
D gene: TRBD1

CDR3 protein: CASSPQGTPYEQYF
CDR3 DNA: TGCGCCAGCAGCCCGCAGGGAACCCCCTACGAGCAGTACTTC
V gene: TRBV5-1
clone size: -
J gene: TRBJ2-7
D gene: -

CDR3 protein: CASSLELAGGYTF
CDR3 DNA: TGTGCCAGCAGCTTAGAGTTAGCTGGCGGCTACACCTTC
V gene: TRBV7-9
clone size: -
J gene: TRBJ1-2
D gene: -

CDR3 protein: CASSTPAGDSYEQYF
CDR3 DNA: TGTGCCAGCAGCACCCCAGCGGGGGACTCCTACGAGCAGTACTTC
V gene: TRBV7-9
clone size: -
J gene: TRBJ2-7
D gene: TRBD2

CDR3 protein: CASSFNGETQYF
CDR3 DNA: TGTGCCAGCAGTTTTAACGGGGAGACCCAGTACTTC
V gene: TRBV12-3/TRBV12-4
clone size: -
J gene: TRBJ2-5
D gene: -

CDR3 protein: CATSQGRPNTGELFF
CDR3 DNA: TGTGCCACCAGCCAGGGGCGACCGAACACCGGGGAGCTGTTTTTT
V gene: TRBV24-1
clone size: -
J gene: TRBJ2-2
D gene: -

CDR3 protein: CASSLAGGYNEQFF
CDR3 DNA: TGTGCCAGCAGCTTAGCGGGGGGTTACAATGAGCAGTTCTTC
V gene: TRBV7-9
clone size: -
J gene: TRBJ2-1
D gene: -

CDR3 protein: CATRQGGAEKLFF
CDR3 DNA: TGTGCCACCAGGCAGGGTGGTGCAGAAAAACTGTTTTTT
V gene: TRBV27
clone size: once
J gene: TRBJ1-4
D gene: -

CDR3 protein: CASSLGGSTEAFF
CDR3 DNA: TGTGCCAGCAGTTTGGGAGGTTCCACTGAAGCTTTCTTT
V gene: TRBV6-5
clone size: few
J gene: TRBJ1-1
D gene: -

CDR3 protein: CASSRGTAGGNYGYTF
CDR3 DNA: TGTGCCAGCAGTCGAGGGACAGCCGGGGGAAACTATGGCTACACCTTC
V gene: TRBV27
clone size: -
J gene: TRBJ1-2
D gene: TRBD1

CDR3 protein: CASSIEDSNQPQHF
CDR3 DNA: TGTGCCAGTAGTATTGAGGATAGCAATCAGCCCCAGCATTTT
V gene: TRBV19
clone size: -
J gene: TRBJ1-5
D gene: -

CDR3 protein: CASSRGQLMNEKLFF
CDR3 DNA: TGTGCCAGCAGCCGGGGACAGCTGATGAATGAAAAACTGTTTTTT
V gene: TRBV5-4
clone size: -
J gene: TRBJ1-4
D gene: TRBD1

CDR3 protein: CASSSGQGFDNEQFF
CDR3 DNA: TGCGCCAGCAGCTCGGGACAGGGCTTTGACAATGAGCAGTTCTTC
V gene: TRBV5-1
clone size: -
J gene: TRBJ2-1
D gene: TRBD1

CDR3 protein: CASSYSEAVKETQYF
CDR3 DNA: TGTGCCAGCAGTTACTCAGAGGCTGTCAAAGAGACCCAGTACTTC
V gene: TRBV6-5
clone size: -
J gene: TRBJ2-5
D gene: -

CDR3 protein: CASSQGSTGELFF
CDR3 DNA: TGTGCCAGCAGCCAAGGGAGCACCGGGGAGCTGTTTTTT
V gene: TRBV3-1/TRBV3-2
clone size: -
J gene: TRBJ2-2
D gene: -

CDR3 protein: CASSQASVGEAFF
CDR3 DNA: TGTGCCAGCAGCCAAGCTTCGGTCGGGGAAGCTTTCTTT
V gene: TRBV3-1/TRBV3-2
clone size: -
J gene: TRBJ1-1
D gene: -

CDR3 protein: CASMRVGGSGYTF
CDR3 DNA: TGTGCCAGTATGCGAGTGGGGGGAAGTGGCTACACCTTC
V gene: TRBV19
clone size: once
J gene: TRBJ1-2
D gene: -

CDR3 protein: CASSEDRGEQFF
CDR3 DNA: TGTGCCAGCAGTGAAGATCGAGGGGAGCAGTTCTTC
V gene: TRBV2
clone size: -
J gene: TRBJ2-1
D gene: -

CDR3 protein: CASSSGQGPGDTQYF
CDR3 DNA: TGCGCCAGCAGCTCGGGACAGGGGCCAGGAGATACGCAGTATTTT
V gene: TRBV5-1
clone size: -
J gene: TRBJ2-3
D gene: TRBD1

CDR3 protein: CASSSTGGVQPQHF
CDR3 DNA: TGTGCCAGCAGTTCGACAGGGGGGGTTCAGCCCCAGCATTTT
V gene: TRBV6-2/TRBV6-3
clone size: -
J gene: TRBJ1-5
D gene: TRBD1

CDR3 protein: CASSLEGNSGNTIYF
CDR3 DNA: TGCGCCAGCAGCTTGGAGGGGAACTCTGGAAACACCATATATTTT
V gene: TRBV5-1
clone size: -
J gene: TRBJ1-3
D gene: -

CDR3 protein: CASSPYPPGLNIQYF
CDR3 DNA: TGCGCCAGCAGCCCTTACCCGCCGGGACTAAACATTCAGTACTTC
V gene: TRBV5-1
clone size: -
J gene: TRBJ2-4
D gene: -

CDR3 protein: CSASTGLNYGYTF
CDR3 DNA: TGCAGCGCATCGACAGGGTTAAACTATGGCTACACCTTC
V gene: TRBV29-1
clone size: -
J gene: TRBJ1-2
D gene: TRBD1